The clone carrying this T cell receptor (beta chain) was seen more than once but under ten times. The antigen remains undetermined. This specimen comes from a study of shared clonotypes between healthy human individuals. Study-level results: A few donors had around 5.2% of their naive CD4 clonotypes in common. Generally, estimated richness proved larger in naive subsets than it did in memory subsets.

The CDR3 runs 12 residues. CDR1 and CDR2 (germline): PRHDT, FYEKMQ (reference sequence). Trimming cost V 5 bases and J 3 bases, with 7 bases left between them. Donors comprised healthy HIV-negative adults lacking recent acute infections or vaccinations. Caucasian adults living in Nashville, Tennessee, provided all samples. Assay used: immunoSEQ multiplex PCR; TCRdb lists only in-frame clones, some missing. The sample contains 900,000 to 1,200,000 clones, around 82% of which appear only once. The clonotype originates from a young man in good health. Some clones in this sample may be carry-over from other donors' samples. The sequenced material came from memory CD4+ T cells from PBMCs. Subset: CD45RA-negative fraction. The J gene is TRBJ1-1, the V gene TRBV13; D gene unclear. The DNA of the CDR3 is TGTGCCAGCAGCCTCCAATACACTGAAGCTTTCTTT. This gives the protein CASSLQYTEAFF.